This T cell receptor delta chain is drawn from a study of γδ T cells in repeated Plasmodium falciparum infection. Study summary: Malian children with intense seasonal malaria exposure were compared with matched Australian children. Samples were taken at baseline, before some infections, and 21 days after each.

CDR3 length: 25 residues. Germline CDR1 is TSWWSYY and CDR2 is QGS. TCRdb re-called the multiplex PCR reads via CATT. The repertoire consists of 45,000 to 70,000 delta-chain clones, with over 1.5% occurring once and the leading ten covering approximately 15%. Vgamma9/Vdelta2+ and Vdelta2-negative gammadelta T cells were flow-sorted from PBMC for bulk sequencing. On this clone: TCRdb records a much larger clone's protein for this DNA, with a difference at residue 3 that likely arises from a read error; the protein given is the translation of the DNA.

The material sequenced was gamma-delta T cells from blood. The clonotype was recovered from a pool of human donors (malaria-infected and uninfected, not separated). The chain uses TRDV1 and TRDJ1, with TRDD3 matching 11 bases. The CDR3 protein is CAPGAPRREHSYQLGDNSYTDKLIF. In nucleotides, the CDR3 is TGTGCTCCTGGGGCCCCGCGTCGAGAACATTCCTACCAACTGGGGGATAACTCGTACACCGATAAACTCATCTTT.